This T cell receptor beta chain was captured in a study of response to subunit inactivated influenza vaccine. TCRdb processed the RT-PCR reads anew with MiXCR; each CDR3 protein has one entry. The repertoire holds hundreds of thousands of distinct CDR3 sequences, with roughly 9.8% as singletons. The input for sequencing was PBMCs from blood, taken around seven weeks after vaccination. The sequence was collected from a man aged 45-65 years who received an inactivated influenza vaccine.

This CDR3 is CASSTRQGNYGYTF. For the CDR3, the DNA is TGTGCCAGCAGCACCCGACAGGGTAACTATGGCTACACCTTC. The V and J genes are TRBV3-1 and TRBJ1-2; 7 bases align to TRBD1. Germline V lookup: CDR1 LGHDT, CDR2 YNNKEL (reference sequence). This CDR3 comprises 14 residues. With 5 bases clipped from V and 1 base from J, the junction kept 4 bases outside the gene matches.